The clone carrying this T cell receptor beta chain was counted a few times. Antigen: not known. TCRdb processed the RT-PCR reads anew with MiXCR; each CDR3 protein has one entry. The sample lists around 580,000 distinct CDR3 sequences; 12% to 15% were seen once. The data belong to a study of response to subunit inactivated influenza vaccine. Study-wide points: Every seasonal influenza vaccination brings in few new T cells, the authors suggested.

This TCR came from a man between 50 and 59 years old who received an inactivated influenza vaccine. The sequences come from PBMCs from blood, collected roughly 13 days after vaccination.

CDR3 sequence reads: CASSPPAKTNEQFF. CDR3 bases: TGTGCCAGCTCACCACCCGCAAAGACCAATGAGCAGTTCTTC. The chain joins TRBV18 to TRBJ2-1, with D hard to call. Germline CDR1 KGHSH, CDR2 LQKENI. CDR3 length equals 14 residues. Trimming stripped 0 bases from V and 6 bases from J, with 9 bases between.